The 12 T cell receptor beta chains listed next were all sequenced from one sample in a study of graft-versus-host responses after intestinal transplantation. Sequencing used immunoSEQ multiplex PCR; TCRdb keeps in-frame clones, though not all of them. Among almost 5,500 clones listed, roughly 30% were seen once. The sample in question was alloreactive CD4+ T cells from a mixed lymphocyte reaction culture, obtained before transplantation. Subset meaning: CFSE-low proliferating T cells sorted from approximately six-day pre-transplant mixed lymphocyte reaction (GvH or HvG direction). The receptor source for this set is a human patient who was an organ donor for intestinal transplantation.

This clone was recorded only once. This rearrangement joins TRBV10-1 to TRBJ1-5; 8 positions agree with TRBD1. V gave up 2 bases and J gave up 5 bases; unmatched junction bases: 8. Germline V gene sequence: CDR1 WNHNN, CDR2 SYGVQD (reference sequence). The CDR3 runs to 16 residues. CDR3 bases: TGCGCCAGCAGTGAGACATCGGACAGGGAGGATCAGCCCCAGCATTTT. This gives the protein CASSETSDREDQPQHF.

The chain joins TRBV6-9 to TRBJ1-1, with unresolved D. Germline CDR1 is MNHGY and CDR2 is SVAAGI. Trimming left V 3 bases short and J 0 bases short, with 8 bases between. The CDR3 is made up of 14 amino acids. CDR3 DNA: TGTGCCAGCAGTTACTCCGGACTGAACACTGAAGCTTTCTTT. Protein sequence: CASSYSGLNTEAFF.

By share of the sample, this clone is medium-sized (0.01 to 0.1%). The same CDR3 is also encoded by other DNA sequences in this sample. The chain joins TRBV5-8 to TRBJ2-3; D not certain. V was pared by 2 bases and J by 0 bases, with 10 bases between. Germline V CDR1 and CDR2: SGHTS, YDEGEE. The CDR3 is 15 residues long. CDR3 DNA: TGTGCCAGCAGCTTTGACGTATCTAGCACAGATACGCAGTATTTT. Translated: CASSFDVSSTDTQYF.

There are a few counts of this clone. The V gene is TRBV6-1, the J gene TRBJ2-1, with a weak D call TRBD1 (6 bases). This CDR3 has 15 amino acids. Per the germline V gene, CDR1 is MNHNS and CDR2 is SASEGT. Trimming took off 2 bases at V and 3 bases at J, with 11 bases between the two ends. The CDR3 bases are TGTGCCAGCAGTGAATCAGGGACACTCTACAATGAGCAGTTCTTC. This codes for CASSESGTLYNEQFF.

This sequence joins TRBV9 and TRBJ1-2; 8 bases match TRBD1. The CDR3 spans 15 residues. From germline, CDR1 is SGDLS and CDR2 YYNGEE. Trimming at V came to 1 base and at J to 5 bases, leaving 7 bases not matched to a gene. The CDR3 bases are TGTGCCAGCAGCGTACGGATGACAGGGGAGTATGGCTACACCTTC. Its protein is CASSVRMTGEYGYTF.

The chain uses TRBV19 and TRBJ2-7; 12 nucleotides align to TRBD2. Trimming at V came to 5 bases and at J to 4 bases, leaving 6 bases not matched to a gene. The CDR3 consists of 15 residues. Germline values: CDR1 LNHDA, CDR2 SQIVND (reference sequence). Here the CDR3 reads CASSLGLAGPYEQYF. The CDR3, as DNA: TGTGCCAGTAGTCTTGGACTAGCGGGACCTTACGAGCAGTACTTC.

In this sample, this clone is medium-sized. The rearrangement links TRBV4-1 to TRBJ2-7; 9 nucleotides align to TRBD1. The CDR3 loop spans 15 amino acids. Germline CDR1 is MGHRA and CDR2 is YSYEKL. Trimming took 1 base from V and 6 from J; bases not matched to a gene: 7. The DNA of the CDR3 is TGCGCCAGCAGCCAAGTCGAGACAGGGGGAGGCGAGCAGTACTTC. It encodes CASSQVETGGGEQYF.

The chain joins TRBV11-3 to TRBJ2-4; tentative D call: TRBD1 (6 bases). V was pared by 3 bases and J by 0 bases, with 21 bases between. This CDR3 is 19 amino acids long. Per the germline V gene, CDR1 is SGHNT and CDR2 is YENEEA. The CDR3 reads CASSFGQGLGYPAKNIQYF. The CDR3 nucleotides read TGTGCCAGCAGCTTCGGGCAGGGGTTGGGATACCCAGCCAAAAACATTCAGTACTTC.

This clone qualifies as large. The CDR3 nucleotides are TGCGCCAGCAGTGGGGGGGTAGATCAGCCCCAGCATTTT. This encodes CASSGGVDQPQHF. This sequence joins TRBV10-2 and TRBJ1-5; the D gene is possibly TRBD1 (5 bases). The CDR3 runs to 13 residues. V lost 4 bases, J lost 5 bases, and 9 bases lay in between. Germline loops: CDR1 WSHSY, CDR2 SAAADI.

This chain connects TRBV27 to TRBJ1-5, with 7 bases matching TRBD1. The CDR3 consists of 13 residues. V was pared by 3 bases and J by 6 bases, with 2 bases of the junction left unmatched. Germline assignment: CDR1 MNHEY and CDR2 SMNVEV (reference sequence). Here the CDR3 reads CASSLAGGQPQHF. The CDR3 nucleotides are TGTGCCAGCAGTTTGGCAGGGGGTCAGCCCCAGCATTTT.

V usage is TRBV6-1 and J usage is TRBJ1-2; D is unresolved. From germline, CDR1 is MNHNS and CDR2 SASEGT. With 3 bases removed from V and 2 bases from J, the gap between germline ends came to 1 base. The length of the CDR3 is 11 residues. DNA for the CDR3: TGTGCCAGCAGTGACAACTATGGCTACACCTTC. Translation: CASSDNYGYTF.

The genes are TRBV20-1 and TRBJ2-7; D remains unclear. The CDR3 runs to 11 residues. The V end lost 4 bases, the J end lost 7 bases, and 11 bases lay between the germline ends. Germline V gives CDR1 DFQATT, CDR2 SNEGSKA (reference sequence). This CDR3 reads CSATPLWEQYF. The CDR3 DNA reads TGCAGTGCTACCCCCTTGTGGGAGCAGTACTTC.